This T cell receptor beta chain was documented in a study of cytomegalovirus exposure and HLA in healthy donors. Overall study results and limits: Later analysis reportedly placed an Asian-associated ancestry cluster below the roughly 700-donor mean in N-insertions.

In the PCR, 60 Vbeta and 13 Jbeta primers were used. Some clones are missing from TCRdb's copy, which holds only in-frame ones; the method was immunoSEQ multiplex PCR. The sample records some 160,000 clones, around four fifths being singletons. This clone was found once. Its matching antigen is unknown. The CDR3 is 15 residues long. Germline V gene data show CDR1 as SGHTA and CDR2 as FQGNSA. V lost 5 bases and J lost 1; bases outside the gene matches: 6. The specimen sequenced was PBMCs. V usage is TRBV7-2 and J usage is TRBJ1-1; 8 nucleotides match TRBD1. The sequence was obtained from a boy aged 2 to 9 in good health and CMV-seronegative. The CDR3 here is CASSQTGTGNTEAFF. DNA for the CDR3: TGTGCCAGCAGCCAAACCGGGACAGGGAACACTGAAGCTTTCTTT.